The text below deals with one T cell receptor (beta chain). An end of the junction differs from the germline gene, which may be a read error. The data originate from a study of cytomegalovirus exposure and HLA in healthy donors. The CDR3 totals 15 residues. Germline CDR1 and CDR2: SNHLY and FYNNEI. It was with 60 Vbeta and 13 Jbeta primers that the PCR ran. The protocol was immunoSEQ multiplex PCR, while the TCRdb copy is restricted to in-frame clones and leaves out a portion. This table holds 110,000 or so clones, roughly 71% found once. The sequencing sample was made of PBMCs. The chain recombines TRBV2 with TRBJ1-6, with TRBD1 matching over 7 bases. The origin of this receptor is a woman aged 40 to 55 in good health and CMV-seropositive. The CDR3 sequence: CASSARQGGFSPLNF. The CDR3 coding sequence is TGTGCCAGCAGTGCTAGACAGGGAGGTTTTTCACCCCTCAACTTT.